The rows below give T cell receptor beta chains drawn from one sample of a study of cytomegalovirus exposure and HLA in healthy donors. Measured with immunoSEQ multiplex PCR; TCRdb has only the in-frame clones, and not every one. In all, the sample yields about 77,000 clones. Sequenced input: PBMCs. The origin of the receptors is a man in his forties or fifties in good health and CMV-seropositive. Each CDR3 is given with its conserved first and last residue. The D gene is left open where the match is weak.

CDR3 protein,CDR3 DNA,D gene,J gene,V gene,CDR3 length
CASSSGTGAPMNTEAFF,TGTGCCAGCAGCTCCGGGACAGGAGCTCCTATGAACACTGAAGCTTTCTTT,TRBD1,TRBJ1-1,TRBV28,17
CASGRGSDNSPLHF,TGTGCCAGCGGACGGGGGTCCGATAATTCACCCCTCCACTTT,-,TRBJ1-6,TRBV6-1,14
CASSLENVGELFF,TGTGCCAGCAGTCTAGAGAACGTCGGGGAGCTGTTTTTT,-,TRBJ2-2,TRBV7-9,13
CASSLGQGPTGELFF,TGTGCCAGCAGCTTAGGACAGGGACCCACCGGGGAGCTGTTTTTT,TRBD1,TRBJ2-2,TRBV7-9,15
CASSPQGLGNTGELFF,TGTGCCAGCAGCCCGCAGGGTTTGGGGAACACCGGGGAGCTGTTTTTT,-,TRBJ2-2,TRBV9,16
CASSSLQGARNF,TGTGCCAGCAGCTCGTTACAGGGGGCACGGAACTTT,TRBD1,TRBJ1-1,TRBV7-8,12
CASSQERAEGARSGYTF,TGTGCCAGCAGCCAAGAGAGGGCAGAGGGGGCGCGTAGTGGCTACACCTTC,TRBD1,TRBJ1-2,TRBV4-2,17
CASSSWAEGSGNTIYF,TGTGCCAGCAGCTCCTGGGCGGAGGGTTCCGGAAACACCATATATTTT,-,TRBJ1-3,TRBV5-6,16
CASSPRTGGGNTIYF,TGTGCCAGCAGTCCCAGGACAGGGGGCGGAAACACCATATATTTT,TRBD1,TRBJ1-3,TRBV2,15
CASNPKGAREKLFF,TGCGCCAGCAACCCGAAGGGGGCGCGTGAAAAACTGTTTTTT,TRBD1,TRBJ1-4,TRBV4-1,14
CASSLGTSGRADTQYF,TGTGCCAGCAGCTTAGGGACTAGCGGGAGGGCAGATACGCAGTATTTT,TRBD2,TRBJ2-3,TRBV7-2,16
CATSSRQGRPGNTIYF,TGTGCCACCAGCAGCAGACAGGGGCGGCCTGGAAACACCATATATTTT,TRBD1,TRBJ1-3,TRBV15,16
CASSRGGEEGGYTF,TGCGCCAGCAGCAGGGGAGGGGAGGAAGGAGGCTACACCTTC,-,TRBJ1-2,TRBV5-1,14
CASSYSGQGASEAFF,TGTGCCAGCAGTTATTCCGGACAGGGGGCTTCTGAAGCTTTCTTT,TRBD1,TRBJ1-1,TRBV6-5,15
CASSPGWGGRVSF,TGTGCCAGCAGTCCCGGGTGGGGGGGCCGTGTTTCCTTC,-,TRBJ2-7,TRBV27,13
CASSQGQGLNQPQHF,TGCGCCAGCAGCCAAGGTCAGGGCCTCAATCAGCCCCAGCATTTT,-,TRBJ1-5,TRBV4-1,15
CASSYWASGIGELFF,TGTGCCAGCAGTTATTGGGCTAGCGGAATCGGGGAGCTGTTTTTT,TRBD2,TRBJ2-2,TRBV6-5,15
CASSSGTGPNTEAFF,TGTGCCAGCAGCTCCGGGACAGGGCCGAACACTGAAGCTTTCTTT,TRBD1,TRBJ1-1,TRBV11-2,15
CASSSDRDRTDTQYF,TGTGCCAGCAGCTCCGACAGGGACCGCACAGATACGCAGTATTTT,TRBD1,TRBJ2-3,TRBV5-4,15
CASSLVAGVVDTQYF,TGTGCCAGCAGCTTAGTAGCGGGAGTGGTAGATACGCAGTATTTT,TRBD2,TRBJ2-3,TRBV11-2,15
CASSEAAVTNYGYTF,TGTGCCAGCAGTGAAGCCGCGGTTACTAACTATGGCTACACCTTC,-,TRBJ1-2,TRBV6-1,15
CASSLGALLTYNEQFF,TGTGCCAGCAGCTTAGGTGCTCTCCTTACTTACAATGAGCAGTTCTTC,-,TRBJ2-1,TRBV11-2,16
CARSRGGTTEAFF,TGTGCCAGAAGCCGGGGAGGAACCACTGAAGCTTTCTTT,-,TRBJ1-1,TRBV11-2,13
CASSQVGGGFSYEQYF,TGCGCCAGCAGCCAAGTAGGCGGGGGTTTTTCCTACGAGCAGTACTTC,TRBD2,TRBJ2-7,TRBV4-1,16
CAISLREGVHGGSYEQYF,TGTGCCATCTCCCTTCGGGAGGGAGTGCACGGAGGGTCCTACGAGCAGTACTTC,TRBD2,TRBJ2-7,TRBV10-3,18
CASSLSGGVGQETQYF,TGTGCCAGTAGTCTGTCAGGGGGCGTGGGACAAGAGACCCAGTACTTC,TRBD1,TRBJ2-5,TRBV19,16
CASTSYHEGYQETQYF,TGTGCCAGCACCTCCTACCACGAGGGATACCAAGAGACCCAGTACTTC,-,TRBJ2-5,TRBV11-2,16
CASSEYRAGVTDTQYF,TGTGCCAGCAGTGAATATCGGGCGGGGGTGACAGATACGCAGTATTTT,TRBD2,TRBJ2-3,TRBV25-1,16
CASSIWRGASTGELFF,TGTGCCAGTAGTATTTGGCGGGGGGCCAGCACCGGGGAGCTGTTTTTT,TRBD2,TRBJ2-2,TRBV19,16
CASSYMDGTGSGYTF,TGTGCCAGCAGTTACATGGATGGGACAGGGAGTGGCTACACCTTC,TRBD1,TRBJ1-2,TRBV6-5,15
CASSLADRGGNIQYF,TGCGCCAGCAGCTTGGCCGACAGGGGGGGAAACATTCAGTACTTC,TRBD1,TRBJ2-4,TRBV5-1,15